The 10 T cell receptor beta chains listed next were all sequenced from one sample in a study of blood T cell repertoires in COVID-19. Generated by immunoSEQ multiplex PCR, the TCRdb table keeps only in-frame clones and is missing some. The table has over 100,000 clones, 70% to 85% seen once. Sequenced: peripheral blood. The receptors were gathered from a woman aged 70-85 years with acute or convalescent COVID-19.

V is TRBV7-2 and J is TRBJ2-1; 11 bases align to TRBD2. From germline, CDR1 is SGHTA and CDR2 FQGNSA. The CDR3 totals 14 residues. After removal of 5 bases from V and 8 bases from J, the junction contained 5 bases not matched to a gene. DNA of the CDR3: TGTGCCAGCAGCGTTAGCGGGGGGGGTTATGAGCAGTTCTTC. Its protein product is CASSVSGGGYEQFF.

The chain is built from TRBV3-1 (or the pseudogene TRBV3-2) and TRBJ1-1, with D possibly being TRBD1 (6 bases). Germline CDR1 is LGHDT and CDR2 is YNNKEL (reference sequence). V lost 1 base to trimming and J lost 9 bases, with 12 bases between them. This CDR3 contains 13 residues. CDR3 region: CASSQVSGAKAFF. The CDR3 DNA follows: TGTGCCAGCAGCCAAGTTTCAGGGGCTAAAGCTTTCTTT.

This chain links TRBV6-5 with TRBJ1-3; 7 bases map to TRBD1. Trimming at V came to 6 bases and at J to 2 bases, leaving 7 bases not matched to a gene. This CDR3 has 15 amino acids. CDR1 and CDR2 (germline): MNHEY, SVGAGI. DNA for the CDR3: TGTGCCAGCAGCCGGACAGGAACCACTGGAAACACCATATATTTT. Amino acid sequence: CASSRTGTTGNTIYF.

The chain recombines TRBV7-6 with TRBJ2-5; a possible D gene is TRBD2 (6 bases). Germline CDR1 and CDR2: SGHVS and FNYEAQ. V gave up 1 base and J gave up 3 bases, with 12 bases separating them. The length of the CDR3 is 15 residues. CDR3 in DNA: TGTGCCAGCAGCTTAGAGGGTAGCGGCGAAGAGACCCAGTACTTC. Translating gives CASSLEGSGEETQYF.

V and J are TRBV11-3 and TRBJ1-1; D gene unclear. Trimming cost V 5 bases and J 2 bases, with 9 bases left between them. Germline V gene lookup returns CDR1 SGHNT and CDR2 YENEEA. This CDR3 has 13 amino acids. This chain's CDR3 is CASSPTRNTEAFF. The DNA of the CDR3 is TGTGCCAGCAGCCCCACAAGAAACACTGAAGCTTTCTTT. Looking up the rest from reference TRBV11-3 and TRBJ1-1 gives the full variable domain: EAGVVQSPRYKIIEKKQPVAFWCNPISGHNTLYWYLQNLGQGPELLIRYENEEAVDDSQLPKDRFSAERLKGVDSTLKIQPAELGDSAVYLCASSPTRNTEAFFGQGTRLTVV.

V usage is TRBV27 and J usage is TRBJ1-4, with TRBD1 identical over 7 bases. Germline V gives CDR1 MNHEY, CDR2 SMNVEV (reference sequence). This CDR3 comprises 15 residues. V was clipped by 0 bases and J by 7 bases; unmatched bases: 5. The CDR3 sequence is CASSLSRGPVEKLFF. The CDR3 bases are TGTGCCAGCAGTTTATCAAGGGGGCCGGTTGAAAAACTGTTTTTT.

The chain employs TRBV5-4 and TRBJ1-6; D is uncertain. Germline loops: CDR1 SGHNT, CDR2 YYREEE (reference sequence). The CDR3 sequence is 17 residues long. V was cut by 0 bases and J by 0 bases, with 10 bases left in between. For the CDR3, the DNA is TGTGCCAGCAGCTTGGATACAGATAGCTCCTATAATTCACCCCTCCACTTT. Translating it yields CASSLDTDSSYNSPLHF.

This rearrangement joins TRBV7-2 to TRBJ1-2; D uncertain. The germline gives CDR1 SGHTA, CDR2 FQGNSA. V lost 5 bases, J lost 5 bases, and 6 bases lay in between. This CDR3 contains 11 residues. The CDR3, as DNA: TGTGCCAGCAGCCTTCAGTATGGCTACACCTTC. Protein sequence: CASSLQYGYTF.

The J gene is TRBJ2-3, the V gene TRBV2; D not certain. The germline V and J ends were trimmed by 8 bases and 3 bases, with 3 bases remaining between them. The CDR3 totals 10 residues. Germline lookup yields CDR1 SNHLY and CDR2 FYNNEI. DNA for the CDR3: TGTGCCAGCCAGACAGATACGCAGTATTTT. Its translation: CASQTDTQYF.

The chain uses TRBV5-4 and TRBJ1-2, with 7 nucleotides matching TRBD1. CDR3 length equals 14 residues. CDR1 SGHNT and CDR2 YYREEE come from the germline V gene (reference sequence). Germline trimming cut 0 bases from V and 4 bases from J; bases unmatched to any gene: 3. CDR3 region: CASSLEGDSYGYTF. CDR3 sequence (DNA): TGTGCCAGCAGCTTGGAGGGGGACAGCTATGGCTACACCTTC.